A single sample gave rise to the 10 T cell receptor beta chains below, sequenced in a study of OX40 agonist ivuxolimab in advanced cancers. This table comes from immunoSEQ multiplex PCR, and its TCRdb copy is limited to in-frame clones, with some not included. The data hold around 10,000 clones, with over 60% observed a single time. The sequencing here drew on CD4+ or CD8+ T cells sorted from blood, taken in a trial of the OX40 agonist ivuxolimab. These receptors all come from an adult with an advanced solid tumor such as melanoma, head and neck, liver or kidney cancer.

CDR3: CASSEEISWNEQFF. CDR3 in DNA: TGTGCCAGCAGTGAAGAAATTTCATGGAATGAGCAGTTCTTC. V and J are TRBV2 and TRBJ2-1; no clear D gene. The V end was cut by 1 base, the J end by 7 bases, with 11 bases between. The CDR3 contains 14 residues. Germline V gene sequence: CDR1 SNHLY, CDR2 FYNNEI.

The chain is built from TRBV23-1 and TRBJ1-1, with TRBD1 matching 8 bases. TRBV23-1 is assigned to the ORF class and has an uncertain function. The ends lost 7 bases at V and 4 bases at J; junction bases unmatched: 20. The CDR3 length is 18 residues. Here the CDR3 reads CASTPTGGGWSLGTEAFF. The CDR3 DNA is TGCGCCAGCACTCCTACAGGGGGAGGTTGGAGCCTGGGCACTGAAGCTTTCTTT.

This sequence joins TRBV2 and TRBJ1-4, with D unclear. Trimming shortened V by 7 bases and J by 3 bases, and 15 bases separated the two germline ends. Germline CDR1 and CDR2: SNHLY and FYNNEI. The CDR3 covers 15 residues. The CDR3 sequence: CASTRGRVPNEKLFF. CDR3 nucleotide sequence: TGTGCCAGCACGAGAGGACGGGTCCCTAATGAAAAACTGTTTTTT.

The gene calls are TRBV11-1 and TRBJ2-1, with 11 positions matching TRBD2. Germline V CDR1 and CDR2: SGHAT, FQDESV (reference sequence). Trimming took 2 bases from V and 4 from J; bases not matched to a gene: 7. The CDR3 runs to 17 residues. In DNA form, the CDR3 reads TGTGCCAGCAGCTTATACCCGACTAGCGGGACTTACAATGAGCAGTTCTTC. Translation gives CASSLYPTSGTYNEQFF.

This rearrangement joins TRBV19 to TRBJ1-5, with D perhaps matching TRBD1 (6 bases). V shed 3 bases and J shed 1 base, with 7 bases lying between them. Germline V lookup: CDR1 LNHDA, CDR2 SQIVND (reference sequence). This CDR3 spans 14 amino acids. The CDR3 coding sequence is TGTGCCAGTAGTATGGGGGGCAGCAATCAGCCCCAGCATTTT. This codes for CASSMGGSNQPQHF.

The chain uses TRBV7-6 and TRBJ2-7, with 12 nucleotides matching TRBD2. This CDR3 contains 15 residues. With V trimmed by 6 bases and J by 2 bases, 5 bases remained unmatched. The germline CDR1 and CDR2 sequences are SGHVS and FNYEAQ. The CDR3 DNA is TGTGCCAGCAGGCCGACTAGCGGGGGACCCTACGAGCAGTACTTC. Protein: CASRPTSGGPYEQYF.

This chain links TRBV6-5 with TRBJ2-1; tentative D call: TRBD2 (6 bases). The CDR3 runs to 14 residues. The germline V and J ends were trimmed by 5 bases and 0 bases, with 8 bases remaining between them. The germline gives CDR1 MNHEY, CDR2 SVGAGI. CDR3 in DNA: TGTGCCAGCAGTAGGGACTCCTCCTACAATGAGCAGTTCTTC. Encoded protein: CASSRDSSYNEQFF.

This rearrangement joins TRBV28 to TRBJ2-2; TRBD2 is a possible D gene (6 bases). The V gene lost 6 bases and the J gene lost 6 bases, with 17 bases spanning the gap. The CDR3 covers 15 residues. Germline V gene data show CDR1 as MDHEN and CDR2 as SYDVKM. The CDR3 here is CASRLEDRLAGELFF. The CDR3 bases are TGTGCCAGCAGGCTTGAAGACAGACTAGCCGGGGAGCTGTTTTTT.

The J gene is TRBJ2-7, the V gene TRBV28; D may correspond to TRBD1 or TRBD2 (5 bases each). Between the trimmed V and J ends, which lost 2 bases and 7 bases, there was a span of 18 bases. CDR1 MDHEN and CDR2 SYDVKM come from the germline V gene. CDR3 size: 15 residues. Here the CDR3 reads CASSLPYGGSIEQYF. The CDR3 region has the DNA TGTGCCAGCAGTTTACCCTATGGGGGAAGCATAGAGCAGTACTTC.

CDR3 sequence: CASSIETRRGYTF. The CDR3 DNA follows: TGTGCCAGTAGTATAGAAACGCGGCGGGGCTACACCTTC. The chain is built from TRBV19 and TRBJ1-2; D gene ambiguous. CDR3 length: 13 amino acids. The V gene lost 0 bases and the J gene lost 8 bases, with 10 bases spanning the gap. From germline, CDR1 is LNHDA and CDR2 SQIVND (reference sequence).